A selection of T cell receptor beta chains follows, all from one sample in a study of cytomegalovirus exposure and HLA in healthy donors. The protocol was immunoSEQ multiplex PCR, while the TCRdb copy is restricted to in-frame clones and leaves out a portion. The table records over 100,000 clones, more than 75% of them present only once. Source material: PBMCs. The receptors shown here come from a female donor in good health and CMV-seronegative. CDR3s leave out the opening cysteine and the closing phenylalanine or tryptophan. The order of the fields is clone size, J gene, V gene, CDR3 protein. Rows may omit the clone size; those that give it use once, few, many or a size class.

clone_size: few; j_call: TRBJ1-2; v_call: TRBV5-4; cdr3_aa: ASSSTANYGYT
clone_size: few; j_call: TRBJ2-1; v_call: TRBV4-3; cdr3_aa: ASSQDRSGSYEQF
clone_size: NA; j_call: TRBJ2-7; v_call: TRBV6-1; cdr3_aa: ASQRQGSSYEQY
clone_size: NA; j_call: TRBJ1-5; v_call: TRBV28; cdr3_aa: ASSQWQGDRNQPQH
clone_size: NA; j_call: TRBJ2-3; v_call: TRBV28; cdr3_aa: ASSLVGQGETDTQY
clone_size: few; j_call: TRBJ1-1; v_call: TRBV13; cdr3_aa: ASSPLGGRTEAF
clone_size: few; j_call: TRBJ1-1; v_call: TRBV20-1; cdr3_aa: SARGAAEAF
clone_size: NA; j_call: TRBJ2-3; v_call: TRBV10-3; cdr3_aa: AISEPFTDTQY
clone_size: NA; j_call: TRBJ2-1; v_call: TRBV7-8; cdr3_aa: ASRRGLAGEGHYNEQF
clone_size: NA; j_call: TRBJ1-1; v_call: TRBV5-1; cdr3_aa: ASSSQQVSTEAF
clone_size: NA; j_call: TRBJ2-1; v_call: TRBV7-9; cdr3_aa: ASSSNRAGWNYNEQF
clone_size: NA; j_call: TRBJ1-1; v_call: TRBV7-9; cdr3_aa: ASSFYVTEAF
clone_size: NA; j_call: TRBJ2-2; v_call: TRBV21-1; cdr3_aa: ASRQSGASNTGELF
clone_size: few; j_call: TRBJ2-7; v_call: TRBV7-2; cdr3_aa: ASSLAIGTSGRVYRQY
clone_size: once; j_call: TRBJ2-3; v_call: TRBV28; cdr3_aa: ASSPQTPQQPDTQY
clone_size: NA; j_call: TRBJ1-2; v_call: TRBV9; cdr3_aa: ASSVQGGGYT
clone_size: NA; j_call: TRBJ2-3; v_call: TRBV15; cdr3_aa: ATSSGTSAYTDTQY
clone_size: NA; j_call: TRBJ2-3; v_call: TRBV5-1; cdr3_aa: ATSSGSTDTQY
clone_size: NA; j_call: TRBJ2-1; v_call: TRBV28; cdr3_aa: ASSFLTSGLRGNEQF
clone_size: NA; j_call: TRBJ1-1; v_call: TRBV19; cdr3_aa: ASSPRLNTEAF
clone_size: NA; j_call: TRBJ1-1; v_call: TRBV30; cdr3_aa: AWSSQNPTEAF
clone_size: once; j_call: TRBJ2-6; v_call: TRBV6-1; cdr3_aa: ASSGAGAGANVLT
clone_size: NA; j_call: TRBJ2-3; v_call: TRBV29-1; cdr3_aa: SALAGEGTDTQY
clone_size: once; j_call: TRBJ1-1; v_call: TRBV27; cdr3_aa: ASSLVPWSTEAF
clone_size: NA; j_call: TRBJ1-1; v_call: TRBV27; cdr3_aa: ASSLQAGTEAF
clone_size: NA; j_call: TRBJ2-3; v_call: TRBV28; cdr3_aa: ASSLTGSTDTQC
clone_size: NA; j_call: TRBJ2-5; v_call: TRBV6-1; cdr3_aa: ASSELTVGTQY
clone_size: NA; j_call: TRBJ2-5; v_call: TRBV6-5; cdr3_aa: ASSALAGGLETQY
clone_size: NA; j_call: TRBJ2-3; v_call: TRBV15; cdr3_aa: ATSGHAGVDTQY
clone_size: NA; j_call: TRBJ2-1; v_call: TRBV7-8; cdr3_aa: ASSLVGRTKQF
clone_size: NA; j_call: TRBJ1-1; v_call: TRBV25-1; cdr3_aa: ASRGQLNTEAF
clone_size: NA; j_call: TRBJ1-2; v_call: TRBV10-3; cdr3_aa: AISEVGQNYGYT
clone_size: NA; j_call: TRBJ2-7; v_call: TRBV6-5; cdr3_aa: ASSYLRTGWGDEQY
clone_size: NA; j_call: TRBJ2-1; v_call: TRBV19; cdr3_aa: ASSIGGGGISYNEQF
clone_size: NA; j_call: TRBJ1-1; v_call: TRBV4-1; cdr3_aa: ASRRVSNTEAF
clone_size: few; j_call: TRBJ1-4; v_call: TRBV27; cdr3_aa: ASSLFRGANEKLF
clone_size: NA; j_call: TRBJ1-1; v_call: TRBV28; cdr3_aa: ASSLIGQGANTEAF
clone_size: NA; j_call: TRBJ1-1; v_call: TRBV2; cdr3_aa: ASSYQGAEAF
clone_size: few; j_call: TRBJ1-5; v_call: TRBV25-1; cdr3_aa: ASSGRGQPQH
clone_size: NA; j_call: TRBJ2-2; v_call: TRBV28; cdr3_aa: ASSLGLAGRAGELF
clone_size: NA; j_call: TRBJ2-7; v_call: TRBV5-1; cdr3_aa: ASSLVQDEQY
clone_size: NA; j_call: TRBJ2-7; v_call: TRBV9; cdr3_aa: ASSVGGRGSAEEQY
clone_size: few; j_call: TRBJ1-5; v_call: TRBV7-6; cdr3_aa: ASSARTGGNQPQH
clone_size: NA; j_call: TRBJ2-5; v_call: TRBV15; cdr3_aa: ATSRGNGAKQASQETQY
clone_size: few; j_call: TRBJ2-5; v_call: TRBV18; cdr3_aa: ASSPGQQEETQY
clone_size: NA; j_call: TRBJ2-3; v_call: TRBV18; cdr3_aa: ASSPRRRGPSSKDTQY
clone_size: NA; j_call: TRBJ1-5; v_call: TRBV6-1; cdr3_aa: AIAGLQPNQPQH
clone_size: NA; j_call: TRBJ2-1; v_call: TRBV4-1; cdr3_aa: ASSQPFGQGRNEQF
clone_size: NA; j_call: TRBJ2-3; v_call: TRBV6-1; cdr3_aa: ASSELAGSTDTQY
clone_size: NA; j_call: TRBJ1-1; v_call: TRBV27; cdr3_aa: ASRKDRANTEAF
clone_size: NA; j_call: TRBJ2-7; v_call: TRBV6-5; cdr3_aa: ASSRQVMGGYEQY